This T cell receptor (beta chain) was found in a study of molecular identifiers for immune sequencing clone quantification. Study background: For replicates, RNA isolated from about 20,000 or 100,000 naive CD8 cells was divided into five portions, of which four were sequenced.

This clonotype was detected many times. Its antigen is as yet unknown. Findings of the study overall: Over 99% of effector molecules, yet under 1% of naive-cell molecules, were held by clones above 20 RNA copies. For highly expanded clones, sizes could be underestimated when identical TCR molecules share a barcode.

The bulk TCR libraries were made with methods described before and with listed TCR primers. One entry per CDR3 protein, called by TCRdb with MiXCR from the PCR reads. The table records 100,000 or so distinct CDR3 sequences, 21% of them present only once. The sequence derives from a human donor in good health. Some libraries in this study had Jurkat cell RNA spiked in. Sequences were obtained from naive CD8+ T cells from blood, with Jurkat cell RNA spiked in. Subset described: FACS-sorted CD8+CD4-CCR7+CD45RA+ naive T cells.

The CDR3 nucleotides are TGTGCCAGCAGCGAAATCCAGGGGGCGACAGATACGCAGTATTTT. As protein: CASSEIQGATDTQYF. The chain is built from TRBV2 and TRBJ2-3, with 8 bases aligning to TRBD1. V was pared by 6 bases and J by 3 bases, with 8 bases of the junction left unmatched. The germline CDR1 and CDR2 sequences are SNHLY and FYNNEI. CDR3 length: 15 amino acids.